This T cell receptor beta chain was retrieved from a study of blood T cell repertoires in COVID-19. With 11 bases clipped from V and 2 bases from J, the junction kept 5 bases outside the gene matches. The CDR3 spans 13 residues. Measured with immunoSEQ multiplex PCR; TCRdb has only the in-frame clones, and not every one. The table lists approximately 170,000 clones, 80% to 90% of them singletons. This clone has only one observation. This clonotype originated in a woman in her 70s with COVID-19, enrolled during active disease. The chain combines TRBV12-3 or TRBV12-4 with TRBJ2-2; 7 bases agree with TRBD2. The sample consisted of peripheral blood. CDR3 amino acids: CAAGGGNTGELFF. The CDR3 bases are TGTGCCGCCGGCGGGGGTAACACCGGGGAGCTGTTTTTT.